The clone carrying this T cell receptor beta chain was counted only a few times. Its antigen remains unknown. Germline assignment: CDR1 ENHRY and CDR2 SYGVKD. V lost 2 bases to trimming and J lost 2 bases, with 9 bases between them. The CDR3 extends over 14 amino acids. This record belongs to a study of blood T cells in healthy people across ages. Findings and limits, study-wide: TCR beta diversity tracked closely with naive T cell percentage. The study lacked donor CMV status, which possibly confounded expanded clonotype changes.

PBMCs, at least 6 million per sample, were isolated. Next came a second PCR, run for about 6 to 11 cycles, which used a sample-barcoded 5' primer along with a J-beta primer mix. TCRdb reprocessed the 5' RACE reads via MiXCR and lists one record per CDR3 protein. The table has over 950,000 distinct CDR3 sequences, around two fifths seen once. This clonotype was obtained from a man aged 18-30 years in good health. This chain connects TRBV10-3 to TRBJ2-5; D is uncertain. Sequencing was done on a sample of blood. The CDR3 protein is CAISEGQRQETQYF. The CDR3 DNA reads TGTGCCATCAGTGAGGGGCAGAGACAAGAGACCCAGTACTTC.